These 24 T cell receptor beta chains share one sample of origin, sequenced in a study of blood T cell repertoires in COVID-19. Profiling relied on immunoSEQ multiplex PCR, and the TCRdb table lists in-frame clones only, not all of them. The sample has 70,000 or so clones; more than 70% are singletons. The sample comprised peripheral blood. All receptors come from a human donor in a cohort sampled during active COVID-19.

The rearrangement uses TRBV11-2 and TRBJ2-3; TRBD2 aligns across 9 bases. The junction had 9 bases not matched to a gene; V was cut back by 1 base and J by 7 bases. This CDR3 has 16 amino acids. Germline V gene data show CDR1 as SGHAT and CDR2 as FQNNGV. The CDR3 region is CASSLARTAGGNTQYF. The CDR3 DNA is TGTGCCAGCAGCTTAGCTCGGACCGCGGGAGGGAATACGCAGTATTTT.

The chain combines TRBV27 with TRBJ2-5; the D is unclear. CDR3 length equals 13 residues. V was clipped by 2 bases and J by 2 bases, with 6 bases between them. CDR1 and CDR2 (germline): MNHEY, SMNVEV (reference sequence). The CDR3 DNA is TGTGCCAGCAGTTTAGGCATTCAAGAGACCCAGTACTTC. It encodes CASSLGIQETQYF.

The chain carries TRBV4-1 and TRBJ2-4; 9 nucleotides match TRBD1. The CDR3 is made up of 16 amino acids. V lost 2 bases to trimming and J lost 0 bases; unmatched junction nucleotides: 2. Germline values: CDR1 MGHRA, CDR2 YSYEKL. The CDR3 coding sequence is TGCGCCAGCAGCCAACCGGGACAGGGAGCCAAAAACATTCAGTACTTC. It yields the protein CASSQPGQGAKNIQYF.

CDR3 sequence (DNA): TGTGCCAGCAGTTACAAAGGACAGGGACCCTACGAGCAGTACTTC. Translated, it gives CASSYKGQGPYEQYF. J is TRBJ2-7 and V is TRBV6-5, with 8 bases aligning to TRBD1. V lost 2 bases to trimming and J lost 2 bases; unmatched junction nucleotides: 5. CDR1 MNHEY and CDR2 SVGAGI come from the germline V gene. CDR3 length equals 15 residues.

The chain couples TRBV12-5 to TRBJ2-3, with 13 positions matching TRBD2. Germline V gene data show CDR1 as LGHNT and CDR2 as FRNRAP. The CDR3 is 18 residues long. The trim removed 4 bases at V and 2 bases at J, leaving 9 bases unmatched. The CDR3 region has the DNA TGTGCTAGTGGTTCAAGGACTAGCGGGAGATCCGCCACAGATACGCAGTATTTT. Its translation is CASGSRTSGRSATDTQYF.

This clone appeared once. CDR3 loop: CASSTTPSGAPRNEQYV. The CDR3 nucleotides are TGTGCCAGCAGTACAACTCCTAGCGGGGCCCCCAGGAACGAGCAGTACGTC. The gene calls are TRBV6-2 or TRBV6-3 and TRBJ2-7; TRBD2 aligns across 9 bases. The CDR3 extends over 17 amino acids. Germline values: CDR1 MNHEY, CDR2 SVGEGT. V lost 5 bases and J lost 5; bases outside the gene matches: 16.

In this sample, this clone turned up a few times. The chain recombines TRBV4-2 with TRBJ1-1; the match to TRBD1 covers 8 bases. The CDR3 is 16 amino acids. With V trimmed by 5 bases and J by 5 bases, 13 bases remained unmatched. CDR1 is LGHNA, CDR2 YNFKEQ, per germline. The CDR3 bases are TGTGCCAGCAGCGCCCGGACAGGGCCTTTTGCGACTGAAGCTTTCTTT. Translating gives CASSARTGPFATEAFF.

The chain recombines TRBV4-1 with TRBJ2-1; TRBD2 aligns across 7 bases. V trimming: 3 bases; J trimming: 4 bases; junction bases outside the gene matches: 9. The CDR3 runs 16 residues. Looked up from germline, CDR1 is MGHRA and CDR2 is YSYEKL. CDR3 coding DNA: TGCGCCAGCAGCCAGGTGGGGCGGGGGACTTACAATGAGCAGTTCTTC. Residues: CASSQVGRGTYNEQFF.

As regards this clone: At one end, the junction sequence differs from germline, possibly due to a read error. V gene TRBV28 combines with J gene TRBJ1-1; D might be TRBD1 (6 bases). The germline CDR1 and CDR2 sequences are MDHEN and SYDVKM. This CDR3 is 11 amino acids long. The CDR3 DNA reads TGTGCCAGCACCAACCGGTGGGGGCTGGACTTT. As protein: CASTNRWGLDF.

The count of this clone is one. The chain combines TRBV5-6 with TRBJ2-3; 10 bases are shared with TRBD2. The CDR3 length is 14 residues. Germline CDR1 is SGHDT and CDR2 is YYEEEE. The V segment lost 0 bases and the J segment 7 bases; nucleotides outside the gene matches: 2. Here the CDR3 reads CASSLGLAGYTQYF. The DNA for the CDR3 is TGTGCCAGCAGCTTGGGACTAGCGGGCTATACGCAGTATTTT.

This chain connects TRBV28 to TRBJ1-2; weak D call: TRBD1 (5 bases). Germline V gene lookup returns CDR1 MDHEN and CDR2 SYDVKM. This CDR3 comprises 17 residues. The V end lost 8 bases, the J end lost 4 bases, and 26 bases lay between the germline ends. The CDR3 sequence is CASGLSGQNLRVYGYTF. The CDR3, as DNA: TGTGCCAGCGGCCTTAGCGGGCAGAACCTCAGGGTCTATGGCTACACCTTC.

This chain uses TRBV28 with TRBJ2-1; TRBD2 matches at 10 bases. After removal of 5 bases from V and 5 bases from J, the junction contained 15 bases not matched to a gene. This CDR3 is 18 amino acids long. Germline CDR1 is MDHEN and CDR2 is SYDVKM. For the CDR3, the DNA is TGTGCCAGCAGTCCGCTTGCCGGCTTAGCGGGAGGCAACAATGAGCAGTTCTTC. This sequence encodes CASSPLAGLAGGNNEQFF.

V is TRBV24-1 and J is TRBJ2-3; 11 nucleotides match TRBD2. The CDR3 sequence is 17 residues long. The germline gives CDR1 KGHDR, CDR2 SFDVKD. J gave up 4 bases and V 2 bases, and 7 bases lay outside the gene matches. CDR3 amino acids: CATSDSTSGSAPDTQYF. CDR3 bases: TGTGCCACCAGTGATTCAACTAGCGGGAGCGCTCCAGATACGCAGTATTTT.

The chain joins TRBV28 to TRBJ2-7, with 9 bases lining up with TRBD1. Unmatched junction bases numbered 6, after V lost 1 base and J lost 2 bases. This CDR3 has 16 amino acids. Germline V gene data show CDR1 as MDHEN and CDR2 as SYDVKM. The CDR3: CASSLYFRQGAYEQYF. The CDR3 DNA reads TGTGCCAGCAGTTTATACTTCAGACAGGGGGCCTACGAGCAGTACTTC.

J is TRBJ2-1 and V is TRBV29-1; 8 bases are shared with TRBD2. The CDR3 totals 13 residues. V was pared by 6 bases and J by 8 bases, with 9 bases of the junction left unmatched. Germline V gives CDR1 SQVTM, CDR2 ANQGSEA. The CDR3 DNA reads as TGCAGCGTACGGGCGGGAGGACGGGATGAGCAGTTCTTC. Translating gives CSVRAGGRDEQFF.

The chain combines TRBV10-2 with TRBJ2-5; TRBD2 agrees at 9 bases. V was pared by 5 bases and J by 4 bases, with 14 bases of the junction left unmatched. Germline CDR1 reads WSHSY; CDR2 reads SAAADI. CDR3 length: 17 residues. CDR3 bases: TGCGCCAGCAGTCCTACCCGGTTTAGCGGGAGCCTAGAGACCCAGTACTTC. The encoded protein is CASSPTRFSGSLETQYF.

This clone was counted once. The V and J genes are TRBV5-4 and TRBJ2-7; maybe TRBD2 (5 bases). Between the trimmed V and J ends, which lost 5 bases and 0 bases, there was a span of 15 bases. The CDR3 runs 15 residues. Germline V CDR1 and CDR2: SGHNT, YYREEE (reference sequence). The CDR3 coding sequence is TGTGCCAGCAGGGACGGACTTACGAGCTCCTACGAGCAGTACTTC. This gives the protein CASRDGLTSSYEQYF.

This chain joins TRBV11-2 and TRBJ2-2, with TRBD1 matching 8 bases. CDR1 SGHAT and CDR2 FQNNGV come from the germline V gene. The junction had 8 bases not matched to a gene; V was cut back by 2 bases and J by 6 bases. The CDR3 runs 16 residues. In DNA form, the CDR3 reads TGTGCCAGCAGCTTACTCAGGACAGGGTTTCCCGGGGAGCTGTTTTTT. It translates to CASSLLRTGFPGELFF.

This clone was recorded once. The chain employs TRBV3-1 (or the pseudogene TRBV3-2) and TRBJ2-7; 11 nucleotides agree with TRBD2. Germline V lookup: CDR1 LGHDT, CDR2 YNNKEL (reference sequence). J gave up 4 bases and V 4 bases, and 12 bases lay outside the gene matches. CDR3 length: 17 amino acids. CDR3: CASSRFTSGSTSYEQYF. CDR3 DNA sequence: TGTGCCAGCAGCCGCTTCACTAGCGGGAGTACTAGTTACGAGCAGTACTTC.

This chain joins TRBV27 and TRBJ2-5, with a weak D call TRBD1 (6 bases). Germline V lookup: CDR1 MNHEY, CDR2 SMNVEV (reference sequence). Trimming left V 6 bases short and J 1 base short, with 18 bases between. The CDR3 extends over 16 amino acids. CDR3 nucleotide sequence: TGTGCCAGCAGCCCCTACCCCCTGGACAGCCAAGAGACCCAGTACTTC. This gives the protein CASSPYPLDSQETQYF.

The rearrangement uses TRBV25-1 and TRBJ2-7; the D gene is possibly TRBD2 (7 bases). The CDR3 is 14 amino acids. Germline CDR1 reads MGHDK; CDR2 reads SYGVNS. Trimming removed 6 bases from V and 3 bases from J, with 15 bases in between. Written as DNA, the CDR3 is TGTGCCAGCAGGCAACAGGGAGGGGACTACGAGCAGTACTTC. Its translation is CASRQQGGDYEQYF.

The chain has TRBV10-1 and TRBJ2-3; 11 nucleotides match TRBD2. Trimming cost V 8 bases and J 3 bases; bases outside gene matches: 7. Germline values: CDR1 WNHNN, CDR2 SYGVQD (reference sequence). This CDR3 has 15 residues. This chain's CDR3 is CASGGLAEGTDTQYF. CDR3 coding DNA: TGCGCCAGCGGGGGACTAGCGGAAGGGACAGATACGCAGTATTTT.

The chain has TRBV6-1 and TRBJ2-5; TRBD2 aligns across 14 bases. The germline V gene has CDR1 MNHNS and CDR2 SASEGT. Trimming at V came to 4 bases and at J to 4 bases, leaving 11 bases not matched to a gene. The CDR3 consists of 18 residues. The CDR3 spells CASSGDIPGLAGAETQYF. In nucleotides, the CDR3 is TGTGCCAGCAGTGGGGACATACCGGGACTAGCGGGAGCAGAGACCCAGTACTTC.

The V call is TRBV7-9, the J call TRBJ2-3, with 9 nucleotides matching TRBD2. Losses at the gene ends were 1 base for V and 6 bases for J; bases not matched to a gene: 11. This CDR3 is built from 17 residues. CDR1 is SEHNR and CDR2 is FQNEAQ in the germline V gene (reference sequence). The CDR3 DNA reads TGTGCCAGCAGCTTAGGGGGACTAGCACTCTTCGGGGATACGCAGTATTTT. Amino acid sequence: CASSLGGLALFGDTQYF.